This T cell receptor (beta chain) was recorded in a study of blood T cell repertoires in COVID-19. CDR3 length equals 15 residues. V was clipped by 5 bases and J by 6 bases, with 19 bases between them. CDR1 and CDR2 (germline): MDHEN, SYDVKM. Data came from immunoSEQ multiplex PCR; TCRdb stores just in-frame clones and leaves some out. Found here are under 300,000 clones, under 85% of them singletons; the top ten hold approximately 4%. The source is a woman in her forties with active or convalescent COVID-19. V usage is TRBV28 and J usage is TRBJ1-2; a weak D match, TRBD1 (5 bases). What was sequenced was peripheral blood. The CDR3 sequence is CASSPSLGGADGYTF. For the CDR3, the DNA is TGTGCCAGCAGTCCGTCCCTGGGTGGGGCCGATGGCTACACCTTC.